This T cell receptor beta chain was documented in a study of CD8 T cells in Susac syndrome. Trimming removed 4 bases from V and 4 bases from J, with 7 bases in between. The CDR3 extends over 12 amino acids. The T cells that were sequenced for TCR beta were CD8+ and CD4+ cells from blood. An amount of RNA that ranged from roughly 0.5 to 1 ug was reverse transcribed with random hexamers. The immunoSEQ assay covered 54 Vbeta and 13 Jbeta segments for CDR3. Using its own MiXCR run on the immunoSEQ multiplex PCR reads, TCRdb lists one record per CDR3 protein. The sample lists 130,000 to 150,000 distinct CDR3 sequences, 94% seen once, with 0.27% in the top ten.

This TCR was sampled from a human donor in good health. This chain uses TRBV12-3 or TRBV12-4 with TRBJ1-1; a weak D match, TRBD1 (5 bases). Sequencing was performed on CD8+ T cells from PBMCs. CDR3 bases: TGTGCCAGCAGTTGGGGGGTCACTGAAGCTTTCTTT. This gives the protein CASSWGVTEAFF.